This T cell receptor (beta chain) was retrieved from a study of blood T cell repertoires in COVID-19. Study at large: The United States, Italy and Spain provided the acute and convalescent COVID-19 samples. T cells, B-cell-depleted T cells, or PBMCs supplied cDNA or gDNA.

Authors' processing steps: Nucleated cell counts were estimated from reference gene primer amplification. This table comes from immunoSEQ multiplex PCR, and its TCRdb copy is limited to in-frame clones, with some not included. V and J calls plus clone size are reproduced from that table; the DNA served to infer D and trimming. The table lists 200,000 to 300,000 clones, 82% of them singletons. CDR1 is SEHNR and CDR2 is FQNEAQ in the germline V gene (reference sequence). V lost 5 bases and J 4 bases, leaving 14 bases between the germline ends. This CDR3 has 14 residues. The source of this sequence is a woman aged 55-70 years with active or convalescent COVID-19. The sequencing sample was made of peripheral blood. The gene calls are TRBV7-9 and TRBJ1-2; D gene ambiguous. The DNA of the CDR3 is TGTGCCAGCAGCGCCGCACAGCCCGTCTATGGCTACACCTTC. Its protein product is CASSAAQPVYGYTF.